One and the same sample provided the 3 T cell receptor beta chains below, sequenced in a study of T cell responses to AZD1222 COVID-19 vaccine. Assay used: immunoSEQ multiplex PCR; TCRdb lists only in-frame clones, some missing. The sample yields about 18,000 clones, around nine tenths seen once. The sequences come from peripheral blood, collected 28 days after the second AZD1222 dose. The receptor set was obtained from an adult who received the AZD1222 COVID-19 vaccine.

The chain employs TRBV28 and TRBJ1-1; the D is unclear. CDR1 and CDR2 (germline): MDHEN, SYDVKM. The CDR3 covers 14 residues. Trimming took off 3 bases at V and 3 bases at J, with 11 bases between the two ends. Written as DNA, the CDR3 is TGTGCCAGCAGTTTTTCAGCTGGGGACACTGAAGCTTTCTTT. This gives the protein CASSFSAGDTEAFF.

This clone has only a few counts. CDR3 bases: TGTGCTTCCCGGGAAGCGGGAGCAGATACGCAGTATTTT. Protein sequence: CASREAGADTQYF. The gene calls are TRBV12-5 and TRBJ2-3, with 8 bases matching TRBD2. Per the germline V gene, CDR1 is LGHNT and CDR2 is FRNRAP. CDR3 size: 13 residues. With V trimmed by 11 bases and J by 4 bases, 8 bases remained unmatched.

The CDR3 sequence: CASSEIAGGTEAFF. The CDR3 DNA reads TGTGCCAGCAGTGAAATCGCCGGAGGTACTGAAGCTTTCTTT. This chain uses TRBV2 with TRBJ1-1; D remains ambiguous. The CDR3 spans 14 residues. Germline loops: CDR1 SNHLY, CDR2 FYNNEI. V lost 2 bases and J 5 bases, leaving 12 bases between the germline ends. Drawing the rest from reference TRBV2 and TRBJ1-1, the complete variable domain is EPEVTQTPSHQVTQMGQEVILRCVPISNHLYFYWYRQILGQKVEFLVSFYNNEISEKSEIFDDQFSVERPDGSNFTLKIRSTKLEDSAMYFCASSEIAGGTEAFFGQGTRLTVV.